This T cell receptor beta chain was sequenced during a study of T-cell memory formation after mild COVID-19. Findings and caveats of the study: From day 15 to 85, contracting clones were balanced between CD4 and CD8, whereas later expanders leaned toward CD4+.

As concerns this clonotype: What it recognizes is unknown.

TCRdb fed the 5' RACE reads into MiXCR, producing one record per CDR3 protein. The data show fewer than 200,000 distinct CDR3 sequences, about a fifth seen once. The clonotype originates from a man in his late teens or twenties who had mild COVID-19 (a few samples of this study predate the infection). Cell type and time point are not known. The sequenced sample was PBMCs or a T cell subset sorted from them (not recorded which).

The CDR3 loop is CASNQQTGGETQYF. CDR3 bases: TGCGCCAGCAACCAACAGACAGGAGGCGAGACCCAGTACTTC. The chain couples TRBV5-1 to TRBJ2-5; a possible D gene is TRBD1 (6 bases). The CDR3 spans 14 residues. Trimming left V 6 bases short and J 5 bases short, with 17 bases between. Germline CDR1 and CDR2: SGHRS and YFSETQ.